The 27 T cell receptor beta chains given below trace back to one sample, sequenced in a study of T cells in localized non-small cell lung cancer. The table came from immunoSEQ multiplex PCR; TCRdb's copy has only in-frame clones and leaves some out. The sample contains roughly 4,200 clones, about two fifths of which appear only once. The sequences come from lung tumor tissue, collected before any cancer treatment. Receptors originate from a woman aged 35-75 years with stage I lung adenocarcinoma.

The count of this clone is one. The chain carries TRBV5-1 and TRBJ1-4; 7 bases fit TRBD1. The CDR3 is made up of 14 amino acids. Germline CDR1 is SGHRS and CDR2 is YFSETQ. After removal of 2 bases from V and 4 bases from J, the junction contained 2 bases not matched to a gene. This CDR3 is CASSLQGHNEKLFF. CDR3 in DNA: TGCGCCAGCAGCTTACAGGGGCATAATGAAAAACTGTTTTTT.

The CDR3 DNA reads as TGTGCCAGTAGTGGCGGACCTGGGACGGCACAGCCCCAGCATTTT. It specifies CASSGGPGTAQPQHF. The rearrangement links TRBV19 to TRBJ1-5; tentatively, D is TRBD1 (5 bases). V lost 5 bases to trimming and J lost 7 bases, with 18 bases between them. CDR1 and CDR2 from the germline V gene are LNHDA and SQIVND (reference sequence). The length of the CDR3 is 15 residues.

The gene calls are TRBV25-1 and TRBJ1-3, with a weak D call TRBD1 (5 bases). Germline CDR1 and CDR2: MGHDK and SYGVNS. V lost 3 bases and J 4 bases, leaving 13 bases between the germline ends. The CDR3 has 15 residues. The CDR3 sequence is CASSEGLYIGNTIYF. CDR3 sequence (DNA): TGTGCCAGCAGTGAGGGACTCTATATCGGAAACACCATATATTTT.

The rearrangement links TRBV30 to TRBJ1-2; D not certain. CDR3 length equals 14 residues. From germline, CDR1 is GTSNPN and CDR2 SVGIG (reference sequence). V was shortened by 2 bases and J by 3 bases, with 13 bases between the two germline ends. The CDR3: CAWSRGRTYYGYTF. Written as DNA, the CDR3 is TGTGCCTGGAGTAGAGGAAGGACCTACTATGGCTACACCTTC.

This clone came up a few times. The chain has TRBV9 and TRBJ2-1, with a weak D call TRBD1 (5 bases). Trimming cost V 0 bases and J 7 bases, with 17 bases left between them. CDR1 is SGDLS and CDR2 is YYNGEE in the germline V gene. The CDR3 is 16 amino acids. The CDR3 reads CASSVVDSAGTNEQFF. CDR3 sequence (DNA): TGTGCCAGCAGCGTAGTAGACAGTGCAGGAACAAATGAGCAGTTCTTC.

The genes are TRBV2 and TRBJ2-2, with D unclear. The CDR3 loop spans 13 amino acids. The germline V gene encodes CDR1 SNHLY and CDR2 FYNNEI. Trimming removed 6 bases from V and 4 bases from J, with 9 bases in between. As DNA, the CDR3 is TGTGCCAGCAGGACGTCCGCCACCGGGGAGCTGTTTTTT. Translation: CASRTSATGELFF. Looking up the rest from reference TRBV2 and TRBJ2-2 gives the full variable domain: EPEVTQTPSHQVTQMGQEVILRCVPISNHLYFYWYRQILGQKVEFLVSFYNNEISEKSEIFDDQFSVERPDGSNFTLKIRSTKLEDSAMYFCASRTSATGELFFGEGSRLTVL.

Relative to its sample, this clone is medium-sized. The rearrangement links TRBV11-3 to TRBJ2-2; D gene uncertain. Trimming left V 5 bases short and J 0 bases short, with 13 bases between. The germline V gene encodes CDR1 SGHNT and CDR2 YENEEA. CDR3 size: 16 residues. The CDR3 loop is CASSQYIAANTGELFF. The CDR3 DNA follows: TGTGCCAGCAGCCAATACATCGCCGCGAACACCGGGGAGCTGTTTTTT.

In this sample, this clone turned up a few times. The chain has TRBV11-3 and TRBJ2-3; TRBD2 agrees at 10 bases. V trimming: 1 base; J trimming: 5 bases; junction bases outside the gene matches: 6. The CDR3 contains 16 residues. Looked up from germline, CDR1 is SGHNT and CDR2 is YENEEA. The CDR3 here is CASSLVGSGRIDTQYF. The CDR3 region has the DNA TGTGCCAGCAGCTTAGTAGGTAGCGGGAGGATAGATACGCAGTATTTT.

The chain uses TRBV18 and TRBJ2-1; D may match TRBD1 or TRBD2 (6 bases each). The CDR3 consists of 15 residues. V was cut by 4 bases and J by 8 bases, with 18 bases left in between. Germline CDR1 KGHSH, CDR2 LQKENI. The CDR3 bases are TGTGCCAGCTCACTCCTGTCCCCAGGGGAGGATGAGCAGTTCTTC. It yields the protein CASSLLSPGEDEQFF.

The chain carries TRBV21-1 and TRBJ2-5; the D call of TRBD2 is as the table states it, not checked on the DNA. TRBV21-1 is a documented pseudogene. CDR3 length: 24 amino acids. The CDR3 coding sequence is TGTGCCAGCAGCAAAGCGCTTTGGGGCAGGGGAGGAACTAGCGGGAGAAAAGAGACGGAGACCCAGTACTTC. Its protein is CASSKALWGRGGTSGRKETETQYF.

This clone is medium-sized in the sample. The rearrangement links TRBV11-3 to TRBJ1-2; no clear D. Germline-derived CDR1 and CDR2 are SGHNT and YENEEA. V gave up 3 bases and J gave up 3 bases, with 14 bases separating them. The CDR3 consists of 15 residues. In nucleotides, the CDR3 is TGTGCCAGCAGCTTTGGTTCGGGATCTCACTATGGCTACACCTTC. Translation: CASSFGSGSHYGYTF.

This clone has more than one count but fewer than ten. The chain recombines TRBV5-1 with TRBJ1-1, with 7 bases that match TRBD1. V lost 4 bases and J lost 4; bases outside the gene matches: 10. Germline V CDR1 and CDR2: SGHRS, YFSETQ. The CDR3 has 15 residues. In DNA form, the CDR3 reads TGCGCCAGCAGCCGCAGACAGGGCGTGGGCACTGAAGCTTTCTTT. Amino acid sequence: CASSRRQGVGTEAFF.

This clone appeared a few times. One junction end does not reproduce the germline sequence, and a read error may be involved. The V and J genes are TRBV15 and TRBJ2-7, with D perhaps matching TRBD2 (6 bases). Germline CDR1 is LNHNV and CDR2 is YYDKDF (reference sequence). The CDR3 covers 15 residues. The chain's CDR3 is CATRRARGIGYEQYF. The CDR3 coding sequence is TGTGCCACCAGAAGAGCTCGGGGGATCGGGTACGAGCAGTACTTC.

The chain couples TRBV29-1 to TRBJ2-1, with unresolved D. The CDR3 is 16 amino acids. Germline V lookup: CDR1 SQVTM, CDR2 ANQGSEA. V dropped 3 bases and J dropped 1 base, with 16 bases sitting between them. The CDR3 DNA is TGCAGCGTTGAGGCCAACACACGTCAATCCTACAATGAGCAGTTCTTC. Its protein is CSVEANTRQSYNEQFF.

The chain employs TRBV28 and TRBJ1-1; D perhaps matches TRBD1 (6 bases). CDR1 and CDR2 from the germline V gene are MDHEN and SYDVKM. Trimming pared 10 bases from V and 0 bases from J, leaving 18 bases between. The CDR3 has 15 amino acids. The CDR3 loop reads CATRVQGSMNTEAFF. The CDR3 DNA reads TGTGCCACCCGAGTACAGGGTTCCATGAACACTGAAGCTTTCTTT.

CDR3 region: CASSLVPSGQSTDTQYF. Here the CDR3 DNA reads TGCGCCAGCAGCTTGGTCCCCAGCGGGCAAAGCACAGATACGCAGTATTTT. The J gene is TRBJ2-3, the V gene TRBV5-1; perhaps TRBD2 as D (6 bases). Germline V gives CDR1 SGHRS, CDR2 YFSETQ. The V and J ends lost 0 bases and 0 bases respectively, with 14 bases between them. The CDR3 runs to 17 residues.

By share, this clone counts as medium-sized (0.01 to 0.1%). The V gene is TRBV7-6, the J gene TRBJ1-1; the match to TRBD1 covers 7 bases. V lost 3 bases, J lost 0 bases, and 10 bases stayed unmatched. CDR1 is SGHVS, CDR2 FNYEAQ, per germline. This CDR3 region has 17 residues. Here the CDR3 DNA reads TGTGCCAGCAGCTTGGGGGGGGACAGCCCAATGAACACTGAAGCTTTCTTT. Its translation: CASSLGGDSPMNTEAFF.

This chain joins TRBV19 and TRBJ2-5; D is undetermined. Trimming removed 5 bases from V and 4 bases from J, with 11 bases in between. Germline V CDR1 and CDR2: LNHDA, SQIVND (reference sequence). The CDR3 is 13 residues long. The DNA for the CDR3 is TGTGCCAGTAGTCCTCGGACGGTAGAGACCCAGTACTTC. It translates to CASSPRTVETQYF. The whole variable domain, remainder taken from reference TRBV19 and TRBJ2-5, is DGGITQSPKYLFRKEGQNVTLSCEQNLNHDAMYWYRQDPGQGLRLIYYSQIVNDFQKGDIAEGYSVSREKKESFPLTVTSAQKNPTAFYLCASSPRTVETQYFGPGTRLLVL.

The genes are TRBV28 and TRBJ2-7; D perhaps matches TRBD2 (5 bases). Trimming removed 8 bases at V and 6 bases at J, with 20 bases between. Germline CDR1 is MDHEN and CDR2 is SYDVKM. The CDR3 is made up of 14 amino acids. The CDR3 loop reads CASGPPRGLGEQYF. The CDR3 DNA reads TGTGCCAGCGGGCCCCCCCGGGGTTTGGGCGAGCAGTACTTC.

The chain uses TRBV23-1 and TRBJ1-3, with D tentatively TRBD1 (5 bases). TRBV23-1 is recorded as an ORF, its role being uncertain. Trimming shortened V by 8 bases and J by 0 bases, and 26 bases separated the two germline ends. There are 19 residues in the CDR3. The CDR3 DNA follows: TGCGCCAGCCGGACTCGGGACGCAGGGCCCGAGCTCTCTGGAAACACCATATATTTT. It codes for CASRTRDAGPELSGNTIYF.

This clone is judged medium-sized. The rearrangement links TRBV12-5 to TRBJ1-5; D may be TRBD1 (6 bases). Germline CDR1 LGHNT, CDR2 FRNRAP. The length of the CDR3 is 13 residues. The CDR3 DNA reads TGTGCCAGCATGTGGGGGCACGGTCAGCCCCAGCATTTT. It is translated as CASMWGHGQPQHF.

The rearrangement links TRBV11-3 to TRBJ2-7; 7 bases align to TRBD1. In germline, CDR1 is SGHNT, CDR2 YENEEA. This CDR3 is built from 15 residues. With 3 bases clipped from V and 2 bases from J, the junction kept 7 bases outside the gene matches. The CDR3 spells CASSFRQGVPYEQYF. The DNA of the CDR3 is TGTGCCAGCAGCTTTCGCCAGGGGGTCCCCTACGAGCAGTACTTC.

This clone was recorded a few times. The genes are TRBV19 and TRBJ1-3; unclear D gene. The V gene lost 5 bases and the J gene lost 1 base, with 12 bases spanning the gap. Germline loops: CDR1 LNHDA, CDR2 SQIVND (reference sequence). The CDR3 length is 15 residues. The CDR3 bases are TGTGCCAGTAGTCCGGGCTTATTTTCTGGAAACACCATATATTTT. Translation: CASSPGLFSGNTIYF.

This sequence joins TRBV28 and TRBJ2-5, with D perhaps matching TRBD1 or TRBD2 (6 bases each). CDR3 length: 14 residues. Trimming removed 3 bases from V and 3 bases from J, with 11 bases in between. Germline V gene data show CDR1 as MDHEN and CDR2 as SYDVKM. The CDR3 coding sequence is TGTGCCAGCAGTTTGGGGGGCCTTAAAGAGACCCAGTACTTC. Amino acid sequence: CASSLGGLKETQYF. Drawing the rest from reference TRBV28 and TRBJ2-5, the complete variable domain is DVKVTQSSRYLVKRTGEKVFLECVQDMDHENMFWYRQDPGLGLRLIYFSYDVKMKEKGDIPEGYSVSREKKERFSLILESASTNQTSMYLCASSLGGLKETQYFGPGTRLLVL.

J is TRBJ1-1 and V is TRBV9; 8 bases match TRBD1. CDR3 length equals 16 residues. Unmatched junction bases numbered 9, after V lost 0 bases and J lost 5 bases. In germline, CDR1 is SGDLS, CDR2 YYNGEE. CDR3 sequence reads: CASSVAPTGARTEAFF. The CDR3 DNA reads TGTGCCAGCAGCGTAGCCCCGACAGGGGCTAGGACTGAAGCTTTCTTT.

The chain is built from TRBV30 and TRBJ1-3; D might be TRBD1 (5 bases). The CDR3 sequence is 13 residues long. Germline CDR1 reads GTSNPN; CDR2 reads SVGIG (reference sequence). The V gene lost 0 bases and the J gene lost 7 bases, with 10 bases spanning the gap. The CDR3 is CAWSVMGTNTIYF. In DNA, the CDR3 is TGTGCCTGGAGTGTAATGGGGACCAACACCATATATTTT.

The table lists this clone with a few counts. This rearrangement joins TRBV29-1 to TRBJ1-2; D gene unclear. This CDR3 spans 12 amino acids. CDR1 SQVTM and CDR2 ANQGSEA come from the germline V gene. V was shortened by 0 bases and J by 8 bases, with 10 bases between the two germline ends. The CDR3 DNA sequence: TGCAGCGTTGAAGATATGGCAGAAGGCTACACCTTC. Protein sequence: CSVEDMAEGYTF.